What follows are 31 T cell receptor beta chains derived from one specimen sequenced in a study of T cell changes during pregnancy in multiple sclerosis. Produced via immunoSEQ multiplex PCR; TCRdb's table is partial and in-frame only. The sample yields tens of thousands of clones, around nine tenths seen once. The source was CD4+ T cells from peripheral blood mononuclear cells, collected before pregnancy. These receptors all stem from a female donor with multiple sclerosis, enrolled in a pregnancy study.

This chain joins TRBV9 and TRBJ1-3; 11 bases are shared with TRBD1. Germline V lookup: CDR1 SGDLS, CDR2 YYNGEE. The CDR3 is 17 amino acids. V shed 3 bases, J shed 0 bases, and the junction held 5 bases outside the gene matches. The CDR3 DNA follows: TGTGCCAGCAGCGCTCCGGGGACAGGGGGCTCTGGAAACACCATATATTTT. Protein product: CASSAPGTGGSGNTIYF. The full variable domain, rest sourced from reference TRBV9 and TRBJ1-3, is DSGVTQTPKHLITATGQRVTLRCSPRSGDLSVYWYQQSLDQGLQFLIQYYNGEERAKGNILERFSAQQFPDLHSELNLSSLELGDSALYFCASSAPGTGGSGNTIYFGEGSWLTVV.

The chain links TRBV14 to TRBJ2-5; no firm D call. Trimming left V 5 bases short and J 5 bases short, with 12 bases between. The CDR3 runs 13 residues. Germline lookup yields CDR1 SGHDN and CDR2 FVKESK. In DNA form, the CDR3 reads TGTGCCAGCAGCACAGACCTGGTCGAGACCCAGTACTTC. Its protein is CASSTDLVETQYF.

The rearrangement links TRBV19 to TRBJ1-5; tentatively, D is TRBD1 (6 bases). V was trimmed by 5 bases and J by 2 bases, leaving 13 bases between them. CDR1 LNHDA and CDR2 SQIVND come from the germline V gene (reference sequence). This CDR3 has 15 residues. The CDR3 reads CASSLQGLGNQPQHF. CDR3 sequence (DNA): TGTGCCAGTAGTTTACAGGGCCTCGGCAATCAGCCCCAGCATTTT. Supplemented by reference TRBV19 and TRBJ1-5, the full variable domain reads DGGITQSPKYLFRKEGQNVTLSCEQNLNHDAMYWYRQDPGQGLRLIYYSQIVNDFQKGDIAEGYSVSREKKESFPLTVTSAQKNPTAFYLCASSLQGLGNQPQHFGDGTRLSIL.

The rearrangement links TRBV9 to TRBJ2-3, with D uncertain. CDR1 and CDR2 from the germline V gene are SGDLS and YYNGEE. Trimming removed 4 bases from V and 7 bases from J, with 22 bases in between. The CDR3 sequence is 16 residues long. The CDR3 protein is CASSPPGDFFVNTQYF. The CDR3 coding sequence is TGTGCCAGCAGCCCCCCCGGTGACTTTTTCGTGAATACGCAGTATTTT.

This chain links TRBV12-5 with TRBJ2-7, with D perhaps matching TRBD1 (6 bases). V gave up 4 bases and J gave up 7 bases, with 14 bases separating them. The CDR3 consists of 13 residues. The germline CDR1 and CDR2 sequences are LGHNT and FRNRAP. CDR3 nucleotides: TGTGCTAGTGGTTGGCTGCAGGGGTCAGAGCAGTACTTC. Amino acid sequence: CASGWLQGSEQYF.

This rearrangement joins TRBV7-9 to TRBJ2-3; 7 bases fit TRBD2. Germline CDR1 reads SEHNR; CDR2 reads FQNEAQ (reference sequence). CDR3 length: 15 amino acids. J was trimmed by 2 bases and V by 7 bases; bases with no gene match: 9. CDR3 DNA sequence: TGTGCCAGCATTCCAACTAGCGAGCTCACAGATACGCAGTATTTT. It specifies CASIPTSELTDTQYF.

J is TRBJ2-1 and V is TRBV19; 8 bases are a match to TRBD2. The CDR3 runs to 16 residues. V dropped 7 bases and J dropped 5; count of bases not matched to a gene: 13. Germline-derived CDR1 and CDR2 are LNHDA and SQIVND (reference sequence). CDR3 protein: CASNLLSGGSDNEQFF. CDR3 sequence (DNA): TGTGCCAGTAACCTCCTATCGGGGGGGTCAGACAATGAGCAGTTCTTC.

This sequence joins TRBV2 and TRBJ2-2, with TRBD1 identical over 7 bases. Germline-derived CDR1 and CDR2 are SNHLY and FYNNEI. The CDR3 has 17 residues. The ends lost 4 bases at V and 7 bases at J; junction bases unmatched: 15. This CDR3 is CASSVDSNRGLGGELFF. For the CDR3, the DNA is TGTGCCAGCAGTGTGGATAGCAACAGGGGTTTAGGCGGGGAGCTGTTTTTT.

This rearrangement joins TRBV7-8 to TRBJ2-5, with 9 bases matching TRBD1. Trimming cost V 5 bases and J 3 bases; bases outside gene matches: 13. This CDR3 has 17 amino acids. CDR1 is SGHVS and CDR2 is FQNEAQ in the germline V gene. CDR3 in DNA: TGTGCCAGCAGCCCAGGGTGGGACAGGGTATCGAAAGAGACCCAGTACTTC. Its translation is CASSPGWDRVSKETQYF.

V is TRBV6-5 and J is TRBJ2-2; 9 bases are a match to TRBD1. Germline trimming cut 10 bases from V and 6 bases from J; bases unmatched to any gene: 9. This CDR3 has 14 residues. Germline values: CDR1 MNHEY, CDR2 SVGAGI. The CDR3 DNA sequence: TGTGCCACCTCGACAGGGGGAATCTCCGGGGAGCTGTTTTTT. Residues: CATSTGGISGELFF.

The rearrangement uses TRBV7-2 and TRBJ2-1; 9 bases align to TRBD2. The CDR3 spans 15 residues. J was trimmed by 7 bases and V by 5 bases; bases with no gene match: 9. Germline CDR1 and CDR2: SGHTA and FQGNSA. DNA of the CDR3: TGTGCCAGCAGCCGAGGAGCGGGAGGAGGTAATGAGCAGTTCTTC. Residues: CASSRGAGGGNEQFF.

V is TRBV28 and J is TRBJ2-1, with 8 bases lining up with TRBD2. The germline V gene has CDR1 MDHEN and CDR2 SYDVKM. V lost 3 bases to trimming and J lost 15 bases; unmatched junction nucleotides: 10. The CDR3 has 13 amino acids. CDR3 coding DNA: TGTGCCAGCAGTTTCCTCGGGCGGGAGGATTGGTTCTTC. Residues: CASSFLGREDWFF.

The chain links TRBV4-2 to TRBJ2-7, with TRBD2 matching 7 bases. There are 16 residues in the CDR3. V trimming: 3 bases; J trimming: 2 bases; junction bases outside the gene matches: 10. Germline V CDR1 and CDR2: LGHNA, YNFKEQ. CDR3 loop: CASSHRVGGGAYEQYF. CDR3 bases: TGTGCCAGCAGCCACCGTGTCGGCGGGGGAGCCTACGAGCAGTACTTC.

J is TRBJ1-6 and V is TRBV6-5, with D unresolved. This CDR3 contains 14 residues. Germline V gene sequence: CDR1 MNHEY, CDR2 SVGAGI. The V end was cut by 4 bases, the J end by 10 bases, with 14 bases between. CDR3 DNA sequence: TGTGCCAGCAGTTCCCGATACTTGGGCTCACCCCTCCACTTT. This encodes CASSSRYLGSPLHF.

The chain couples TRBV5-4 to TRBJ2-7, with D possibly being TRBD1 (6 bases). The CDR3 totals 15 residues. The V end was cut by 3 bases, the J end by 4 bases, with 17 bases between. Per germline, CDR1 SGHNT and CDR2 YYREEE (reference sequence). CDR3 protein: CASSSPGQGFYEQYF. For the CDR3, the DNA is TGTGCCAGCAGCTCCCCGGGGCAGGGGTTTTACGAGCAGTACTTC.

V gene TRBV9 combines with J gene TRBJ1-2, with 12 bases lining up with TRBD1. CDR3 length: 15 amino acids. Germline CDR1 and CDR2: SGDLS and YYNGEE. Trimming took 3 bases from V and 4 from J; bases not matched to a gene: 4. As DNA, the CDR3 is TGTGCCAGCAGCGCGGGACAGGGGGCTGGCTATGGCTACACCTTC. Translated: CASSAGQGAGYGYTF.

This clone occurred once. The chain is built from TRBV28 and TRBJ2-2; tentative D call: TRBD2 (5 bases). CDR1 MDHEN and CDR2 SYDVKM come from the germline V gene. The CDR3 length is 14 residues. Trimming shortened V by 6 bases and J by 8 bases, and 16 bases separated the two germline ends. The CDR3 region has the DNA TGTGCCAGCAGCTATAGAGTAGCGTTAGGGGAGCTGTTTTTT. Amino acid sequence: CASSYRVALGELFF.

The chain has TRBV30 and TRBJ1-2, with 10 bases that match TRBD1. The CDR3 has 13 amino acids. The germline V gene encodes CDR1 GTSNPN and CDR2 SVGIG (reference sequence). V lost 6 bases and J lost 7; bases outside the gene matches: 8. The CDR3 region has the DNA TGTGCCTGCCCGGGACAGGGGTACGTTGGCTACACCTTC. Encoded protein: CACPGQGYVGYTF.

This rearrangement joins TRBV5-1 to TRBJ1-2; 7 bases map to TRBD1. CDR1 and CDR2 from the germline V gene are SGHRS and YFSETQ. This CDR3 is 18 amino acids long. After removal of 0 bases from V and 6 bases from J, the junction contained 17 bases not matched to a gene. The CDR3 DNA is TGCGCCAGCAGCTTGGTGAGTGAGGGGGCGGCCCAACTGCATGGCTACACCTTC. Encoded protein: CASSLVSEGAAQLHGYTF. The full variable domain, its missing parts supplied by reference TRBV5-1 and TRBJ1-2, is KAGVTQTPRYLIKTRGQQVTLSCSPISGHRSVSWYQQTPGQGLQFLFEYFSETQRNKGNFPGRFSGRQFSNSRSEMNVSTLELGDSALYLCASSLVSEGAAQLHGYTFGSGTRLTVV.

The chain carries TRBV9 and TRBJ1-2; 9 bases are shared with TRBD1. The CDR3 runs to 14 residues. CDR1 and CDR2 from the germline V gene are SGDLS and YYNGEE. With 3 bases clipped from V and 6 bases from J, the junction kept 6 bases outside the gene matches. CDR3 nucleotides: TGTGCCAGCAGCGCAGACAGGGGGTGGGATGGCTACACCTTC. Amino acid sequence: CASSADRGWDGYTF.

This chain uses TRBV6-5 with TRBJ2-7, with D perhaps matching TRBD1 (5 bases). Looked up from germline, CDR1 is MNHEY and CDR2 is SVGAGI. V dropped 4 bases and J dropped 2 bases, with 15 bases sitting between them. This CDR3 comprises 15 residues. CDR3 nucleotides: TGTGCCAGCAGTTCCCCCTTCCAGGGAACCTACGAGCAGTACTTC. Translation: CASSSPFQGTYEQYF.

The sample holds one count of this clone. The V and J genes are TRBV27 and TRBJ1-1; D gene uncertain. CDR3 size: 20 residues. Trimming pared 7 bases from V and 1 base from J, leaving 31 bases between. Germline lookup yields CDR1 MNHEY and CDR2 SMNVEV (reference sequence). As DNA, the CDR3 is TGTGCCAGCAACAACGCCCGACGAGGATTGGTGTTGGAGAAGAACACTGAAGCTTTCTTT. Its translation: CASNNARRGLVLEKNTEAFF.

The chain uses TRBV4-2 and TRBJ1-1; perhaps TRBD1 as D (6 bases). V dropped 0 bases and J dropped 3 bases, with 11 bases sitting between them. The CDR3 sequence is 15 residues long. Germline-derived CDR1 and CDR2 are LGHNA and YNFKEQ. CDR3 DNA: TGTGCCAGCAGCCAAGAGGACAGTTCGGACACTGAAGCTTTCTTT. Translated, it gives CASSQEDSSDTEAFF.

The chain links TRBV18 to TRBJ2-7; 8 bases map to TRBD2. The CDR3 covers 14 residues. The ends lost 4 bases at V and 3 bases at J; junction bases unmatched: 5. Germline V gene data show CDR1 as KGHSH and CDR2 as LQKENI. The CDR3 DNA sequence: TGTGCCAGCTCACGGACGACTAGCGACTACGAGCAGTACTTC. It specifies CASSRTTSDYEQYF.

The rearrangement joins TRBV7-2 to TRBJ2-6; 7 nucleotides agree with TRBD1. Looked up from germline, CDR1 is SGHTA and CDR2 is FQGNSA. V dropped 4 bases and J dropped 0; count of bases not matched to a gene: 12. This CDR3 is 19 amino acids long. CDR3 protein: CASSSAGRDRFSGANVLTF. The CDR3 nucleotides read TGTGCCAGCAGCTCTGCAGGACGGGACAGATTCTCTGGGGCCAACGTCCTGACTTTC.

This chain links TRBV7-3 with TRBJ1-1, with 7 bases matching TRBD1. The V gene end was trimmed by 4 bases and the J gene end by 10 bases; junction bases not matched to a gene: 15. The CDR3 spans 15 residues. The germline V gene has CDR1 SGHTA and CDR2 FQGTGA. The CDR3 reads CASSSTGTAADGAFF. CDR3 bases: TGTGCCAGCAGCTCGACAGGGACAGCGGCTGATGGAGCTTTCTTT.

J is TRBJ2-2 and V is TRBV15, with TRBD1 identical over 7 bases. Per germline, CDR1 LNHNV and CDR2 YYDKDF (reference sequence). The CDR3 is made up of 17 amino acids. V shed 4 bases and J 4 bases; nucleotides not matched to a gene: 12. CDR3 residues: CATSTHDRVKFTGELFF. The CDR3 region has the DNA TGTGCCACCAGCACGCACGACAGGGTAAAGTTCACCGGGGAGCTGTTTTTT.

This clone counts as medium-sized. The rearrangement uses TRBV28 and TRBJ1-2; 12 bases match TRBD1. This CDR3 region has 16 residues. The V and J ends lost 7 bases and 8 bases, in that order; junction bases with no gene match: 14. The germline V gene has CDR1 MDHEN and CDR2 SYDVKM. CDR3 amino acids: CASTLGGTGGAKGYTF. CDR3 sequence (DNA): TGTGCCAGCACGCTGGGAGGGACAGGGGGCGCGAAGGGCTACACCTTC.

The chain employs TRBV7-2 and TRBJ2-7; TRBD1 aligns across 7 bases. J lost 0 bases, V lost 0 bases, and 17 bases had no gene match. This CDR3 is built from 20 residues. Per the germline V gene, CDR1 is SGHTA and CDR2 is FQGNSA. The CDR3 region has the DNA TGTGCCAGCAGCTTAGCGCTAACAGGGGCCACTTTTTCTAGCTCCTACGAGCAGTACTTC. It translates to CASSLALTGATFSSSYEQYF.

The CDR3 sequence: CASSLQTTNEKLFF. DNA of the CDR3: TGTGCCAGCAGCCTCCAGACAACTAATGAAAAACTGTTTTTT. This rearrangement joins TRBV6-5 to TRBJ1-4; D is unclear. The CDR3 runs to 14 residues. V shed 6 bases and J shed 0 bases, with 8 bases lying between them. Germline CDR1 MNHEY, CDR2 SVGAGI.

The gene calls are TRBV27 and TRBJ2-5; 9 bases fit TRBD1. The trim removed 5 bases at V and 5 bases at J, leaving 12 bases unmatched. The CDR3 has 16 amino acids. The germline gives CDR1 MNHEY, CDR2 SMNVEV (reference sequence). CDR3 coding DNA: TGTGCCAGCAGTACACAGGGGGCGGGGAGAGGGGAGACCCAGTACTTC. Its translation: CASSTQGAGRGETQYF.